This T cell receptor (beta chain) was sequenced in a study of cytomegalovirus exposure and HLA in healthy donors. Study observations and caveats: Later analysis revealed greater clonal expansion in HLA-associated TCR beta chains than in equally common others.

In regard to this clone: The target antigen is unknown.

In the PCR, 60 Vbeta and 13 Jbeta primers were used. Some clones are missing from TCRdb's copy, which holds only in-frame ones; the method was immunoSEQ multiplex PCR. The data contain around 160,000 clones, over 60% of them singletons. The material sequenced was PBMCs. This receptor was taken from a man aged 50-60 years in good health and CMV-seropositive.

Here the CDR3 reads CASSDRTGGFSSGNTIYF. The DNA for the CDR3 is TGTGCCAGCAGTGACAGGACAGGGGGCTTCAGCTCTGGAAACACCATATATTTT. The chain couples TRBV6-1 to TRBJ1-3, with 11 bases fitting TRBD1. V trimming: 3 bases; J trimming: 0 bases; junction bases outside the gene matches: 7. Germline V gene sequence: CDR1 MNHNS, CDR2 SASEGT. The CDR3 covers 18 residues.